This note documents a single TCR beta chain sequence. Original data processing: Nucleated cell number was recorded as an estimate derived from reference gene primer amplification. Clones were read by immunoSEQ multiplex PCR, and TCRdb kept only the in-frame ones, dropping some. V, J and clone size were drawn from that table, and D and trimming were deduced from the DNA. This sample has roughly 250,000 clones, with less than 85% found just once. Germline V gene data show CDR1 as SGHRS and CDR2 as YFSETQ. The CDR3 is made up of 15 amino acids. Trimming took off 5 bases at V and 1 base at J, with 13 bases between the two ends. This sample is part of a study of blood T cell repertoires in COVID-19. Overall study context: Sites in the United States, Italy and Spain provided acute and convalescent COVID-19 samples. T cells, B-cell-depleted T cells, or PBMCs provided the cDNA or gDNA that served as material.

This clonotype originated in a woman older than 75 with active or convalescent COVID-19. The gene calls are TRBV5-1 and TRBJ1-3, with a tentative D call TRBD1 (6 bases). The sample was peripheral blood. DNA of the CDR3: TGCGCCAGCAGATCACAGGGATTTTCTGGAAACACCATATATTTT. It translates to CASRSQGFSGNTIYF.